One sample yielded the 16 T cell receptor beta chains listed below, sequenced in a study of beta chain features in type 1 diabetes. Their antigens are not known. Reverse transcription of all isolated RNA meant that expressed TCRB transcripts were sequenced. TCRdb's table, derived via immunoSEQ multiplex PCR, lists solely in-frame clones and lacks some. The sample records 25,000 to 30,000 clones, roughly two thirds being singletons. Study-wide findings and caveats: In every one of the four CD4+ subsets, TCRB CDR3s were moderately but significantly shorter in Type 1 diabetes patients.

Sequenced input: Tregs from blood. Every receptor here comes from a woman aged 25 to 39 with type 1 diabetes.

CDR3 nucleotides: TGCAGCGTTGATGCGGGGGCCGGGGCCAACGTCCTGACTTTC. This translates into CSVDAGAGANVLTF. The chain uses TRBV29-1 and TRBJ2-6; D is perhaps TRBD2 (7 bases). Trimming took 3 bases from V and 4 from J, leaving 10 bases between them. The CDR3 has 14 amino acids. Per germline, CDR1 SQVTM and CDR2 ANQGSEA.

V and J are TRBV28 and TRBJ2-1; no firm D call. CDR1 and CDR2 from the germline V gene are MDHEN and SYDVKM. The CDR3 has 14 residues. Trimming cost V 3 bases and J 1 base, with 7 bases left between them. In nucleotides, the CDR3 is TGTGCCAGCAGTTTGGGCCGTTCCTACAATGAGCAGTTCTTC. Its protein product is CASSLGRSYNEQFF.

About this clone: The junction and the germline gene differ at one end; a read error may be behind it. The J gene is TRBJ2-5, the V gene TRBV7-8, with 9 bases that match TRBD1. Looked up from germline, CDR1 is SGHVS and CDR2 is FQNEAQ. The CDR3 is made up of 13 amino acids. The CDR3 sequence is CASSFLTGGRSNF. Here the CDR3 DNA reads TGTGCCAGCAGCTTTCTGACAGGGGGTAGGAGTAACTTC. The full variable domain, completed using reference TRBV7-8 and TRBJ2-5, is GAGVSQSPRYKVAKRGQDVALRCDPISGHVSLFWYQQALGQGPEFLTYFQNEAQLDKSGLPSDRFFAERPEGSVSTLKIQRTQQEDSAVYLCASSFLTGGRSNFGPGTRLLVL.

The J gene is TRBJ1-5, the V gene TRBV16; 7 bases map to TRBD1. Unmatched junction bases numbered 3, after V lost 0 bases and J lost 4 bases. CDR1 is KGHSY, CDR2 FQNENV, per germline. The CDR3 has 15 amino acids. CDR3 sequence reads: CASSQSSRGNQPQHF. The CDR3 region has the DNA TGTGCCAGCAGCCAATCGAGCAGGGGGAATCAGCCCCAGCATTTT.

The chain combines TRBV7-9 with TRBJ1-1; D gene uncertain. The CDR3 loop spans 12 amino acids. Germline V CDR1 and CDR2: SEHNR, FQNEAQ (reference sequence). The V gene lost 4 bases and the J gene lost 5 bases, with 8 bases spanning the gap. This chain's CDR3 is CASSSGGTEAFF. Written as DNA, the CDR3 is TGTGCCAGCAGCTCCGGCGGAACTGAAGCTTTCTTT. Using reference TRBV7-9 and TRBJ1-1 for the parts outside the CDR3, the full variable domain is DTGVSQNPRHKITKRGQNVTFRCDPISEHNRLYWYRQTLGQGPEFLTYFQNEAQLEKSRLLSDRFSAERPKGSFSTLEIQRTEQGDSAMYLCASSSGGTEAFFGQGTRLTVV.

This sequence joins TRBV9 and TRBJ2-3; 7 nucleotides line up with TRBD1. V shed 3 bases, J shed 2 bases, and the junction held 6 bases outside the gene matches. CDR1 and CDR2 from the germline V gene are SGDLS and YYNGEE. This CDR3 comprises 15 residues. This CDR3 is CASSAHGQVTDTQYF. CDR3 bases: TGTGCCAGCAGCGCCCACGGACAGGTCACAGATACGCAGTATTTT.

This clone has more than one count but fewer than ten. The chain employs TRBV2 and TRBJ2-7, with 8 positions matching TRBD1. J gave up 1 base and V 4 bases, and 0 bases lay outside the gene matches. The length of the CDR3 is 13 residues. In germline, CDR1 is SNHLY, CDR2 FYNNEI. The DNA for the CDR3 is TGTGCCAGCAGTGGGACAGGGTCCTACGAGCAGTACTTC. This translates into CASSGTGSYEQYF. Combining the CDR3 with reference TRBV2 and TRBJ2-7 gives the whole variable domain EPEVTQTPSHQVTQMGQEVILRCVPISNHLYFYWYRQILGQKVEFLVSFYNNEISEKSEIFDDQFSVERPDGSNFTLKIRSTKLEDSAMYFCASSGTGSYEQYFGPGTRLTVT.

The chain joins TRBV5-1 to TRBJ2-3, with 11 bases matching TRBD2. Trimming removed 5 bases from V and 2 bases from J; junction bases left unmatched: 4. Germline CDR1 SGHRS, CDR2 YFSETQ. The CDR3 contains 15 residues. The CDR3 sequence is CASSILAGVTDTQYF. The CDR3 DNA is TGCGCCAGCAGTATACTAGCGGGGGTCACAGATACGCAGTATTTT.

This clone turned up a few times. The gene calls are TRBV19 and TRBJ1-6, with 10 bases identical to TRBD1. The V and J ends lost 7 bases and 9 bases, in that order; junction bases with no gene match: 9. Germline CDR1 is LNHDA and CDR2 is SQIVND (reference sequence). CDR3 length: 15 residues. The CDR3 spells CASIETGTGVSPLHF. In DNA form, the CDR3 reads TGTGCCAGTATCGAAACCGGGACAGGGGTTTCACCCCTCCACTTT.

This rearrangement joins TRBV6-5 to TRBJ1-1; no clear D gene. This CDR3 region has 11 residues. V dropped 4 bases and J dropped 4 bases, with 4 bases sitting between them. CDR1 MNHEY and CDR2 SVGAGI come from the germline V gene. The CDR3 nucleotides read TGTGCCAGCAGTTCGGGCACTGAAGCTTTCTTT. It is translated as CASSSGTEAFF.

This clone was observed a handful of times. The chain links TRBV25-1 to TRBJ2-1; possibly TRBD2 for D (6 bases). The CDR3 runs to 17 residues. The germline V and J ends were trimmed by 6 bases and 0 bases, with 18 bases remaining between them. Germline V gene sequence: CDR1 MGHDK, CDR2 SYGVNS. The CDR3 DNA reads TGTGCCAGCAGAGGCTCCCCCGCGGGGAGCTCCTACAATGAGCAGTTCTTC. This gives the protein CASRGSPAGSSYNEQFF.

The chain links TRBV9 to TRBJ2-5; TRBD2 matches at 12 bases. Near its end, the DNA agrees better with TRBJ2-7, so the J call may be wrong. This CDR3 region has 15 residues. Germline V CDR1 and CDR2: SGDLS, YYNGEE. CDR3 region: CASSVASGRAYEQYF. The CDR3 DNA is TGTGCCAGCAGCGTAGCTAGCGGGAGGGCCTACGAGCAGTACTTC.

The chain carries TRBV9 and TRBJ1-1; 7 positions match TRBD1. The CDR3 covers 14 residues. Unmatched junction bases numbered 5, after V lost 4 bases and J lost 2 bases. Germline assignment: CDR1 SGDLS and CDR2 YYNGEE. CDR3 residues: CASSTRDRNTEAFF. DNA of the CDR3: TGTGCCAGCAGCACTCGGGACAGAAACACTGAAGCTTTCTTT.

The chain joins TRBV11-2 to TRBJ2-7, with D maybe TRBD1 (5 bases). The CDR3 has 13 residues. Germline V gene sequence: CDR1 SGHAT, CDR2 FQNNGV. Trimming took off 1 base at V and 2 bases at J, with 6 bases between the two ends. CDR3 DNA sequence: TGTGCCAGCAGCTTAGCAGGGACCTACGAGCAGTACTTC. Amino acid sequence: CASSLAGTYEQYF.

This clone is labeled as medium-sized (0.01 to 0.1%). The chain carries TRBV6-1 and TRBJ2-7; D uncertain. Deletions cut 5 bases from V and 3 bases from J, with 11 bases between. The CDR3 length is 13 residues. Germline values: CDR1 MNHNS, CDR2 SASEGT. Here the CDR3 reads CASSMTRVYEQYF. The CDR3 coding sequence is TGTGCCAGCAGTATGACAAGAGTCTACGAGCAGTACTTC.

The chain employs TRBV5-1 and TRBJ1-1, with D maybe TRBD1 (6 bases). The CDR3 has 13 amino acids. CDR1 and CDR2 from the germline V gene are SGHRS and YFSETQ. The V gene lost 2 bases and the J gene lost 8 bases, with 13 bases spanning the gap. The DNA for the CDR3 is TGCGCCAGCAGCTTCCCATCGACAGGAGAAGCTTTCTTT. Translation gives CASSFPSTGEAFF.